The sequence of this T cell receptor beta chain was determined in a study of blood T cell repertoires in COVID-19. Study-level background: There were acute and convalescent COVID-19 samples, and they came from the United States, Italy and Spain. Nucleic acid was either cDNA or gDNA, and it came from T cells, B-cell-depleted T cells, or PBMCs.

Authors' data handling: Amplifying reference gene primers gave estimates of nucleated cell counts. Assay used: immunoSEQ multiplex PCR; TCRdb lists only in-frame clones, some missing. That table furnishes V, J and clone size, whereas the DNA furnished D and trimming. The table records about 83,000 clones, 88% of them present only once. Sequences were obtained from peripheral blood. This TCR was recovered from a human donor in a cohort sampled during active COVID-19.

This chain's CDR3 is CASSLVYTGGASGELFF. CDR3 coding DNA: TGTGCCAGCAGCTTAGTATACACAGGGGGCGCCTCCGGGGAGCTGTTTTTT. The gene calls are TRBV7-2 and TRBJ2-2, with 9 bases fitting TRBD1. After removal of 1 base from V and 6 bases from J, the junction contained 9 bases not matched to a gene. Per the germline V gene, CDR1 is SGHTA and CDR2 is FQGNSA. There are 17 residues in the CDR3.